This T cell receptor beta chain was sequenced for a study of response to subunit inactivated influenza vaccine. TCRdb fed the RT-PCR reads into MiXCR, producing one record per CDR3 protein. The table includes 450,000 to 600,000 distinct CDR3 sequences, more than 15% detected once. Trimming cost V 5 bases and J 4 bases, with 14 bases left between them. In germline, CDR1 is SNHLY, CDR2 FYNNEI. The CDR3 runs 14 residues. This sequence joins TRBV2 and TRBJ1-1; perhaps TRBD1 as D (6 bases). The sample in question was CD4+ T cells sorted from PBMCs, obtained less than 30 months after vaccination. This receptor was identified in a man aged 50-75 years who received an inactivated influenza vaccine. The chain's CDR3 is CASSPGPRGTEAFF. Here the CDR3 DNA reads TGTGCCAGCAGTCCTGGGCCCAGGGGCACTGAAGCTTTCTTT. Looking up the rest from reference TRBV2 and TRBJ1-1 gives the full variable domain: EPEVTQTPSHQVTQMGQEVILRCVPISNHLYFYWYRQILGQKVEFLVSFYNNEISEKSEIFDDQFSVERPDGSNFTLKIRSTKLEDSAMYFCASSPGPRGTEAFFGQGTRLTVV.